This T cell receptor beta chain was sequenced in a study of cytomegalovirus exposure and HLA in healthy donors. Study at large: As an earlier analysis found, some 180 million T cells yielded fewer than 130 million unique TCR beta sequences. A preliminary data release comprised roughly 80 million unique TCRs obtained from HLA-typed donors.

Of note for this clone: Its antigen is not identified.

The PCR had 60 Vbeta and 13 Jbeta primers. Using immunoSEQ multiplex PCR, the repertoire was profiled, and TCRdb retains in-frame clones only, with some absent. The table records about 120,000 clones, about 76% of them present only once. Regarding the study as a whole: A previous analysis found most TCR beta V segments productive roughly 90% or roughly 30% of the time. In a later analysis, TCR beta V- and J-gene trimming showed a link to a missense DCLRE1C variant.

The germline CDR1 and CDR2 sequences are LGHNT and FRNRAP. This CDR3 region has 15 residues. The J segment lost 2 bases and the V segment lost 7 bases, leaving 9 bases of the junction unmatched. Sequencing input: PBMCs. The origin of this receptor is a middle-aged woman in good health and CMV-seropositive. V and J are TRBV12-5 and TRBJ2-3, with TRBD2 matching over 7 bases. The CDR3: CASELGGGFTDTQYF. The CDR3, as DNA: TGTGCTAGTGAACTGGGGGGAGGGTTCACAGATACGCAGTATTTT.